One sample yielded the 14 T cell receptor beta chains listed below, sequenced in a study of vaccination and CD4 T cells after COVID-19 (dated by TCRdb to the early 2020s). The sample's time point label, decoded: late sampling 161 to 241 days after vaccination in a few convalescent patients. The sample's treatment or condition label, in plain terms: roughly ten-day PBMC culture with coronavirus spike peptide pools or control peptides (ViraFEST assay). Their cognate antigens are unknown. Library preparation used PCR. The sequencer listed for this sample is Illumina iSeq 100. DNA from cultured CD4+ T cells was subjected to TCR sequencing with the Oncomine TCR Beta short-read assay at the Johns Hopkins FTIC core. TCRdb ran its own pipeline on the public reads, namely fastp trimming at Q25 and MiXCR clone calling, and kept in-frame beta chains. Rows matching on CDR3 protein sequence are summarized as one entry with the most common DNA and genes. This sample is represented by fewer than 30,000 distinct CDR3 sequences; around 28% of them were singletons. Roughly 6.6% of the sample comes from the top ten.

The sample here was CD4+ T cells from blood, cultured in vitro, taken about 7 months after SARS-CoV-2 vaccination. These receptors all come from a human donor who had recovered from COVID-19.

This clonotype has a handful of counts. The chain has TRBV28 and TRBJ2-7; 11 nucleotides match TRBD2. This CDR3 is built from 13 residues. Germline V gives CDR1 MDHEN, CDR2 SYDVKM. V gave up 8 bases and J gave up 2 bases; unmatched junction bases: 2. CDR3 amino acids: CASQTSGTYEQYF. In DNA, the CDR3 is TGTGCCAGCCAGACTAGCGGGACCTACGAGCAGTACTTC.

This clonotype showed up just a few times. This chain connects TRBV19 to TRBJ2-5; 7 bases align to TRBD2. CDR3 length equals 15 residues. Germline V CDR1 and CDR2: LNHDA, SQIVND (reference sequence). V shed 0 bases and J 3 bases; nucleotides not matched to a gene: 4. Here the CDR3 DNA reads TGTGCCAGTAGTATAGAGGGGGGGACTGAAGAGACCCAGTACTTC. This translates into CASSIEGGTEETQYF.

This clonotype was picked up a small number of times. The CDR3 reads CSVRTSTDTQYF. For the CDR3, the DNA is TGCAGTGTCCGGACTAGCACAGATACGCAGTATTTT. The V gene is TRBV20-1, the J gene TRBJ2-3; D perhaps matches TRBD2 (5 bases). The CDR3 covers 12 residues. Germline V lookup: CDR1 DFQATT, CDR2 SNEGSKA (reference sequence). V lost 7 bases and J 0 bases, leaving 8 bases between the germline ends.

This clonotype appeared a few times. The chain combines TRBV6-2 or TRBV6-3 with TRBJ2-5, with 7 nucleotides matching TRBD1. There are 13 residues in the CDR3. Per germline, CDR1 MNHEY and CDR2 SVGEGT. The J segment lost 1 base and the V segment lost 5 bases, leaving 1 base of the junction unmatched. The CDR3 reads CASSRDSQETQYF. CDR3 DNA: TGTGCCAGCAGTAGGGACAGCCAAGAGACCCAGTACTTC.

The chain employs TRBV19 and TRBJ2-6, with TRBD1 identical over 9 bases. Trimming cost V 11 bases and J 0 bases; bases outside gene matches: 5. This CDR3 is built from 15 residues. CDR1 and CDR2 from the germline V gene are LNHDA and SQIVND (reference sequence). This CDR3 reads CAAGQGSSGANVLTF. The CDR3 nucleotides are TGTGCCGCCGGACAGGGGAGCTCTGGGGCCAACGTCCTGACTTTC.

The rearrangement uses TRBV6-5 and TRBJ2-5; TRBD2 matches 7 bases. The CDR3 loop spans 16 amino acids. Germline lookup yields CDR1 MNHEY and CDR2 SVGAGI. Trimming removed 1 base from V and 1 base from J; junction bases left unmatched: 6. The CDR3 loop reads CASSYFASGLQETQYF. CDR3 DNA: TGTGCCAGCAGTTACTTCGCTAGCGGCCTCCAAGAGACCCAGTACTTC.

The genes are TRBV4-1 and TRBJ2-7; perhaps TRBD2 as D (5 bases). Germline lookup yields CDR1 MGHRA and CDR2 YSYEKL. The CDR3 is made up of 15 amino acids. V was cut by 1 base and J by 5 bases, with 15 bases left in between. Here the CDR3 reads CASSQAGVWGDEQYF. In DNA, the CDR3 is TGCGCCAGCAGCCAAGCTGGGGTGTGGGGAGACGAGCAGTACTTC.

V and J are TRBV6-1 and TRBJ2-1, with 12 bases that match TRBD2. The CDR3 is 18 amino acids. Trimming removed 6 bases from V and 8 bases from J; junction bases left unmatched: 17. CDR1 MNHNS and CDR2 SASEGT come from the germline V gene. CDR3 in amino acids: CASSRTLAGGLQLDEQFF. The CDR3 coding sequence is TGTGCCAGCAGCCGAACCCTAGCGGGAGGGCTTCAATTGGATGAGCAGTTCTTC.

This clonotype was seen a few times. This chain uses TRBV7-2 with TRBJ2-1; the D gene is possibly TRBD2 (6 bases). CDR3 size: 15 residues. From germline, CDR1 is SGHTA and CDR2 FQGNSA. V gave up 5 bases and J gave up 4 bases, with 15 bases separating them. CDR3 sequence reads: CASSPDPRGYNEQFF. The CDR3 DNA reads TGTGCCAGCAGCCCGGATCCGCGGGGATACAATGAGCAGTTCTTC.

This clonotype was seen a few times. The rearrangement links TRBV27 to TRBJ2-1, with 15 bases identical to TRBD2. V lost 7 bases and J lost 10; bases outside the gene matches: 11. The germline V gene encodes CDR1 MNHEY and CDR2 SMNVEV (reference sequence). This CDR3 is built from 16 residues. The CDR3 is CASTRRSGLAGGEQFF. CDR3 DNA sequence: TGTGCCAGCACCAGGAGGAGTGGACTAGCGGGAGGGGAGCAGTTCTTC.

This chain joins TRBV19 and TRBJ1-5; D may be TRBD1 (5 bases). The CDR3 loop spans 16 amino acids. V lost 5 bases and J 1 base, leaving 15 bases between the germline ends. CDR1 and CDR2 (germline): LNHDA, SQIVND (reference sequence). CDR3 nucleotides: TGTGCCAGTAGTGAAGGGACGGGGGTGAGCAATCAGCCCCAGCATTTT. It is translated as CASSEGTGVSNQPQHF. The full variable domain, its missing parts supplied by reference TRBV19 and TRBJ1-5, is DGGITQSPKYLFRKEGQNVTLSCEQNLNHDAMYWYRQDPGQGLRLIYYSQIVNDFQKGDIAEGYSVSREKKESFPLTVTSAQKNPTAFYLCASSEGTGVSNQPQHFGDGTRLSIL.

This clonotype was seen more than once but under ten times. The chain has TRBV10-3 and TRBJ2-1, with TRBD2 matching 7 bases. V dropped 9 bases and J dropped 4; count of bases not matched to a gene: 0. CDR1 is ENHRY, CDR2 SYGVKD, per germline. The CDR3 is 11 amino acids. The CDR3 coding sequence is TGTGCCATGGGGGGGTACAATGAGCAGTTCTTC. This sequence encodes CAMGGYNEQFF.

This clonotype was observed many times. The chain joins TRBV20-1 to TRBJ1-5; a possible D gene is TRBD1 (6 bases). V lost 6 bases, J lost 4 bases, and 22 bases lay in between. Looked up from germline, CDR1 is DFQATT and CDR2 is SNEGSKA (reference sequence). The CDR3 runs to 16 residues. CDR3 nucleotide sequence: TGCAGTGCAAAATCTAGGGGGAGCACCGAGAATCAGCCCCAGCATTTT. Its translation: CSAKSRGSTENQPQHF.

Concerning this clonotype: Since a much larger clone is just one base distant, this may be a read error. This chain uses TRBV20-1 with TRBJ1-6, with D perhaps TRBD1 (5 bases). CDR1 DFQATT and CDR2 SNEGSKA come from the germline V gene (reference sequence). The ends were cut back, 5 bases at V and 9 bases at J, with 14 bases in the middle. The CDR3 spans 13 residues. The CDR3 protein is CSAPIRTGSPLHF. The CDR3 nucleotides are TGCAGTGCTCCCATAAGAACAGGTTCACCCCTCCACTTT.